The sample holds a few counts of the clone carrying this T cell receptor beta chain. The record originates from a study of T cells in Graves' hyperthyroidism and ophthalmopathy. Amplification targeted TCR beta CDR3 regions from RNA transcripts. The HTBI primer set drove a first-round RT-PCR of the TCR CDR3. One entry per CDR3 protein results from TCRdb running MiXCR on the multiplex PCR reads. The table records about 550,000 distinct CDR3 sequences, around 20% of them present only once. From germline, CDR1 is LGHNA and CDR2 YNFKEQ. The CDR3 loop spans 16 amino acids. V lost 0 bases to trimming and J lost 5 bases, with 14 bases between them.

This TCR came from a man between 18 and 29 years old with Graves' hyperthyroidism. The specimen was blood. This sequence joins TRBV4-2 and TRBJ1-5; D is possibly TRBD1 (5 bases). DNA for the CDR3: TGTGCCAGCAGCCAAGACGGGGGTTTGCAAGATCAGCCCCAGCATTTT. This encodes CASSQDGGLQDQPQHF.